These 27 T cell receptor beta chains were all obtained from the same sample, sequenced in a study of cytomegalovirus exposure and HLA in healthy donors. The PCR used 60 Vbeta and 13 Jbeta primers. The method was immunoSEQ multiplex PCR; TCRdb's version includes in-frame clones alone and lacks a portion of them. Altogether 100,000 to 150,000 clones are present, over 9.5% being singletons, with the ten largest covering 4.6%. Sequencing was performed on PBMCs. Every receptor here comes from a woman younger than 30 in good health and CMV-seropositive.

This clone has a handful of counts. CDR3 bases: TGCGCCAGCAGCTTGGTGGGGCTAGGTGACGGAAATGAGCAGTTCTTC. Translation: CASSLVGLGDGNEQFF. V is TRBV5-1 and J is TRBJ2-1, with D possibly being TRBD1 (5 bases). The CDR3 length is 16 residues. The V end lost 0 bases, the J end lost 7 bases, and 17 bases lay between the germline ends. Looked up from germline, CDR1 is SGHRS and CDR2 is YFSETQ.

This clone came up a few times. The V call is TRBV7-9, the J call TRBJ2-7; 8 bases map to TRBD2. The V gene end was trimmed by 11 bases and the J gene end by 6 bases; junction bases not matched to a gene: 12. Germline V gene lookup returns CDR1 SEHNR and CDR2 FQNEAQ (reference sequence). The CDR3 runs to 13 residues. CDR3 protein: CAPTNSGRPEQYF. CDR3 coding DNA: TGTGCCCCGACCAACAGCGGGAGACCCGAGCAGTACTTC.

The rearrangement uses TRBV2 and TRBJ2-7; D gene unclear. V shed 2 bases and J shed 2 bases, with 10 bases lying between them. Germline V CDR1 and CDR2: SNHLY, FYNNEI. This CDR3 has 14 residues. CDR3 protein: CASSERFAPYEQYF. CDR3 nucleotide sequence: TGTGCCAGCAGTGAACGGTTCGCGCCCTACGAGCAGTACTTC. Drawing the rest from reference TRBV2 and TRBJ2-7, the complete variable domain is EPEVTQTPSHQVTQMGQEVILRCVPISNHLYFYWYRQILGQKVEFLVSFYNNEISEKSEIFDDQFSVERPDGSNFTLKIRSTKLEDSAMYFCASSERFAPYEQYFGPGTRLTVT.

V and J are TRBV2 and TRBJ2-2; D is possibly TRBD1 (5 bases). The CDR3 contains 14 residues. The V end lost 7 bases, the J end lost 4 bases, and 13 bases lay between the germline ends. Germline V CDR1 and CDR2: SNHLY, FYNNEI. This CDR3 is CASIGASGTGELFF. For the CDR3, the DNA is TGTGCCAGCATAGGGGCCTCCGGCACCGGGGAGCTGTTTTTT. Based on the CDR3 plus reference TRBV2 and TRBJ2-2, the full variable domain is EPEVTQTPSHQVTQMGQEVILRCVPISNHLYFYWYRQILGQKVEFLVSFYNNEISEKSEIFDDQFSVERPDGSNFTLKIRSTKLEDSAMYFCASIGASGTGELFFGEGSRLTVL.

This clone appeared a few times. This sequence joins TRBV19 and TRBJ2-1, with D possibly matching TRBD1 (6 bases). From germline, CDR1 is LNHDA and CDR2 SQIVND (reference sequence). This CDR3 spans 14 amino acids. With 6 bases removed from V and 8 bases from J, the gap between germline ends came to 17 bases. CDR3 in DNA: TGTGCCAGTAGCTATGCCGGGACAAATTATGAGCAGTTCTTC. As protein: CASSYAGTNYEQFF.

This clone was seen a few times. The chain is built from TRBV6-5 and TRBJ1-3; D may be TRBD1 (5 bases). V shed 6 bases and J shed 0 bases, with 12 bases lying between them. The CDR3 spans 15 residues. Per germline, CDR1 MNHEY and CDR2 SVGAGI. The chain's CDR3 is CASSQDRDSGNTIYF. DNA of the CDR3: TGTGCCAGCAGCCAAGACAGAGACTCTGGAAACACCATATATTTT.

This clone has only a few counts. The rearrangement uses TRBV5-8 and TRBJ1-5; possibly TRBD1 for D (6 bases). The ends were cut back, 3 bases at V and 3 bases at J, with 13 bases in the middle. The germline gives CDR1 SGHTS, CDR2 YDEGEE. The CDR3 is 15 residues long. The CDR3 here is CASSSGDSNNQPQHF. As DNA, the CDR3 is TGTGCCAGCAGCTCAGGGGATTCTAACAATCAGCCCCAGCATTTT.

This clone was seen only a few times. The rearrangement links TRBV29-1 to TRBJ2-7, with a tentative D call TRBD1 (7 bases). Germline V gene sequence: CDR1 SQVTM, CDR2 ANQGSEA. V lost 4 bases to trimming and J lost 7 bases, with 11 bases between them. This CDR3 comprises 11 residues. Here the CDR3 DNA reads TGCAGCGTTGGCCAGGGGGGAGAGCAGTACTTC. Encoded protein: CSVGQGGEQYF.

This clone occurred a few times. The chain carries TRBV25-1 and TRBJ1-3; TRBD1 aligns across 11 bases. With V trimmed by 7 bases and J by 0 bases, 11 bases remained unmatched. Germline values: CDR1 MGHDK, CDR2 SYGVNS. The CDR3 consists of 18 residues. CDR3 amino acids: CASTRTGGLFSSGNTIYF. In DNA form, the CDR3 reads TGTGCCAGCACCCGGACAGGGGGCCTTTTCTCCTCTGGAAACACCATATATTTT.

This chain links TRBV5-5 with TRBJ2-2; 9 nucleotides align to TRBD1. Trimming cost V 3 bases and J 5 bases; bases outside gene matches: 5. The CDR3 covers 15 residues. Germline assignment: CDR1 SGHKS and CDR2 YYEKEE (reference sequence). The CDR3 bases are TGTGCCAGCAGCTCAGGACAGGGGTTTACCGGGGAGCTGTTTTTT. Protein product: CASSSGQGFTGELFF.

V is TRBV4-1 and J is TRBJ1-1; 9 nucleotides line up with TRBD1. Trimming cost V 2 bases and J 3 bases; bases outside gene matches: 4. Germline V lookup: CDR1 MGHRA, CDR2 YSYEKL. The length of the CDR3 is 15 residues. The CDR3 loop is CASSQPGTGYTEAFF. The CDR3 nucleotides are TGCGCCAGCAGCCAACCTGGGACAGGGTACACTGAAGCTTTCTTT.

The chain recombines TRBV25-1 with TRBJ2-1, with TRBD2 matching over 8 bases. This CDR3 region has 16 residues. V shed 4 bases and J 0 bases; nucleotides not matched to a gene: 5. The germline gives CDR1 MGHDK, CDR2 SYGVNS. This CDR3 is CASSVPGLGSYNEQFF. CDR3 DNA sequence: TGTGCCAGCAGTGTACCGGGACTAGGCTCCTACAATGAGCAGTTCTTC.

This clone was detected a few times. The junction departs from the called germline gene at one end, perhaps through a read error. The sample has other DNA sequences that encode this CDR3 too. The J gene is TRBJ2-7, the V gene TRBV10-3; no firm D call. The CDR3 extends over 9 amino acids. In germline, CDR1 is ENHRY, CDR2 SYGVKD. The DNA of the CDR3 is TGCGCCGTAGTCTACGAGCAGTACTTC. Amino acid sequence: CAVVYEQYF.

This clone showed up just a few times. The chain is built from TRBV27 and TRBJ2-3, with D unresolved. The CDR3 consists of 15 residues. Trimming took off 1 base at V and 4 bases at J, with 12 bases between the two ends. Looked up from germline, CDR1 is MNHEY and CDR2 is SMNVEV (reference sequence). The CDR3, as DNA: TGTGCCAGCAGTTTATTTTTAGTCATCGCAGATACGCAGTATTTT. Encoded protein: CASSLFLVIADTQYF.

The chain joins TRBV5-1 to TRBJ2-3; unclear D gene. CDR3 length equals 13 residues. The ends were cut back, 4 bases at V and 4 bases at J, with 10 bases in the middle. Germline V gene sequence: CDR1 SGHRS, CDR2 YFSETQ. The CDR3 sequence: CASSRSRADTQYF. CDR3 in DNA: TGCGCCAGCAGCCGATCCCGGGCAGATACGCAGTATTTT. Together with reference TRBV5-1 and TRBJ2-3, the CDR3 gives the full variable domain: KAGVTQTPRYLIKTRGQQVTLSCSPISGHRSVSWYQQTPGQGLQFLFEYFSETQRNKGNFPGRFSGRQFSNSRSEMNVSTLELGDSALYLCASSRSRADTQYFGPGTRLTVL.

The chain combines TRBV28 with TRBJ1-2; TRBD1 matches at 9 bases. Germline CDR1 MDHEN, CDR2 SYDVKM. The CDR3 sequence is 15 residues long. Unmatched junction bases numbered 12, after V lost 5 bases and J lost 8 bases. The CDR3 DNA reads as TGTGCCAGCAGTGGATTGGGACAGGGTAGTTCCGGCTACACCTTC. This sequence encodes CASSGLGQGSSGYTF.

The CDR3 spells CASSLFTTGVNEKLFF. DNA of the CDR3: TGTGCCAGCAGTTTGTTTACAACAGGGGTAAACGAAAAACTGTTTTTT. J is TRBJ1-4 and V is TRBV28; 7 nucleotides match TRBD1. Germline trimming cut 3 bases from V and 8 bases from J; bases unmatched to any gene: 12. The germline V gene has CDR1 MDHEN and CDR2 SYDVKM. The CDR3 covers 16 residues. Filled out from reference TRBV28 and TRBJ1-4, the complete variable domain reads DVKVTQSSRYLVKRTGEKVFLECVQDMDHENMFWYRQDPGLGLRLIYFSYDVKMKEKGDIPEGYSVSREKKERFSLILESASTNQTSMYLCASSLFTTGVNEKLFFGSGTQLSVL.

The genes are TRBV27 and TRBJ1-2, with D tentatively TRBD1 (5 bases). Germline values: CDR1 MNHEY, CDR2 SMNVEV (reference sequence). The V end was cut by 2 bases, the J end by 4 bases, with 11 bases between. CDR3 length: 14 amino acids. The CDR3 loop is CASSLVGQGYGYTF. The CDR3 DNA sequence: TGTGCCAGCAGTTTAGTGGGTCAGGGCTATGGCTACACCTTC.

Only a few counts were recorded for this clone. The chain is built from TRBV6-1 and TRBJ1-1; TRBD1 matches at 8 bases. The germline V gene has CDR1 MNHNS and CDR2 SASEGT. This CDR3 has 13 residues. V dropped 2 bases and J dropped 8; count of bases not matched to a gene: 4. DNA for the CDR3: TGTGCCAGCAGTGAAAGGCAGGGGGCAGAAGCTTTCTTT. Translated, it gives CASSERQGAEAFF.

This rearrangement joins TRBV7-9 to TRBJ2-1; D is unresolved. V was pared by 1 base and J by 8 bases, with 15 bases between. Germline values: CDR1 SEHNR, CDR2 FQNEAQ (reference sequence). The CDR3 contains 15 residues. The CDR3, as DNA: TGTGCCAGCAGCTTAGGAGGAGACCCTATGTATGAGCAGTTCTTC. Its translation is CASSLGGDPMYEQFF.

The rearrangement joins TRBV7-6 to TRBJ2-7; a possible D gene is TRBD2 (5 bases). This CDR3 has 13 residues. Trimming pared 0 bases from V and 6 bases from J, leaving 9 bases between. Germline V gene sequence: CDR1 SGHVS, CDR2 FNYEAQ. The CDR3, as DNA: TGTGCCAGCAGCTTAGCGGGAGTCAGCGAGCAGTACTTC. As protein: CASSLAGVSEQYF.

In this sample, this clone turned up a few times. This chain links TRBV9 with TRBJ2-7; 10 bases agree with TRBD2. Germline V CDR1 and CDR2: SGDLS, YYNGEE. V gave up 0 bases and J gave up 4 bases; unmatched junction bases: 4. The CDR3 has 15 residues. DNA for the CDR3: TGTGCCAGCAGCGTAGGATCAGCGGGAGGGTACGAGCAGTACTTC. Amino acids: CASSVGSAGGYEQYF.

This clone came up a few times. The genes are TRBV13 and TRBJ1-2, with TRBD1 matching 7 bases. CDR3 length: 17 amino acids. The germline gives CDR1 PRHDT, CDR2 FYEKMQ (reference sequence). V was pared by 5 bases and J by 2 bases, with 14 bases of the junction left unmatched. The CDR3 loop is CASSQSDREPPNYGYTF. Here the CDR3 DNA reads TGTGCCAGCAGCCAATCAGACAGGGAGCCGCCCAACTATGGCTACACCTTC.

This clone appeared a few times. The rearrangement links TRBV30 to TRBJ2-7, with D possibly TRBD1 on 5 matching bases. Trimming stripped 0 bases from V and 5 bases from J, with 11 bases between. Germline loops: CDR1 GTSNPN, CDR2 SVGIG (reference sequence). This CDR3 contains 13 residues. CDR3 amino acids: CAWSVVRGNEQYF. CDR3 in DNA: TGTGCCTGGAGTGTAGTTAGGGGCAACGAGCAGTACTTC.

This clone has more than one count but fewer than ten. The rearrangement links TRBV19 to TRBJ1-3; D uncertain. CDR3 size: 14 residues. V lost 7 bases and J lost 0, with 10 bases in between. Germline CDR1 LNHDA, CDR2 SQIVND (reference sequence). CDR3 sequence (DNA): TGTGCCAGTACCCTCGGGAGCTCTGGAAACACCATATATTTT. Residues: CASTLGSSGNTIYF. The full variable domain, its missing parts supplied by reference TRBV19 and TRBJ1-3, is DGGITQSPKYLFRKEGQNVTLSCEQNLNHDAMYWYRQDPGQGLRLIYYSQIVNDFQKGDIAEGYSVSREKKESFPLTVTSAQKNPTAFYLCASTLGSSGNTIYFGEGSWLTVV.

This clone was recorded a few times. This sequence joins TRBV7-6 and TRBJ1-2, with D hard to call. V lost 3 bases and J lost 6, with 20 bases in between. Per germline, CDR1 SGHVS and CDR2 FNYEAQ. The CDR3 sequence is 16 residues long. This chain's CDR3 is CASSFKSAGGPDGYTF. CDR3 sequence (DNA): TGTGCCAGCAGCTTTAAGTCGGCAGGAGGACCTGATGGCTACACCTTC.

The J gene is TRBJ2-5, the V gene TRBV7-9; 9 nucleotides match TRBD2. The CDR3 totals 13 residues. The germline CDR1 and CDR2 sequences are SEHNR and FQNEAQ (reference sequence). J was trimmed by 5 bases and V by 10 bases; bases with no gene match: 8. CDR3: CATRSGSIETQYF. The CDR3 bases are TGTGCCACTCGTAGCGGGAGTATCGAGACCCAGTACTTC.